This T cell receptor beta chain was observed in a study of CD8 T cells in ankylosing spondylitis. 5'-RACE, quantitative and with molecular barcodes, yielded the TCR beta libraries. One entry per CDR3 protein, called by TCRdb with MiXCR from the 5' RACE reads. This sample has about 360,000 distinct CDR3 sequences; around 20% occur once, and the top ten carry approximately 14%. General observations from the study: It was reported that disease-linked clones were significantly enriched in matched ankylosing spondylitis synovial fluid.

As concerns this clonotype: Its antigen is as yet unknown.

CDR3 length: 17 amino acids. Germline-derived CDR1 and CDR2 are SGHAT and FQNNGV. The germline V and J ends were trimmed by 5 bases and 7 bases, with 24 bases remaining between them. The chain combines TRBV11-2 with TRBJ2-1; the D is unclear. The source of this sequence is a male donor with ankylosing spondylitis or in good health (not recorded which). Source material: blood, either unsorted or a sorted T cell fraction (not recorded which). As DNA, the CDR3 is TGTGCCAGCAGCCATCGGATGTCCTCGAGAGGTTATAATGAGCAGTTCTTC. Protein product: CASSHRMSSRGYNEQFF.